This TCR beta chain was found in a study of T cells in localized non-small cell lung cancer. On this clone: Its antigen is undetermined.

Libraries were prepared by immunoSEQ multiplex PCR; TCRdb keeps only in-frame clonotypes and omits some of them. The table lists 50,000 to 65,000 clones, 75% to 85% of them singletons. Broader study findings: Heterogeneity stays possible, as sequencing covered only one tumor region. Median approximately 58 top-100 tumor clones were shared with paired adjacent lung.

Germline CDR1 SQVTM, CDR2 ANQGSEA. There are 10 residues in the CDR3. V lost 8 bases, J lost 6 bases, and 10 bases lay in between. The source material was PBMCs, sampled before any cancer treatment. This clonotype originated in a man aged 40 to 70 with stage II lung adenocarcinoma. The rearrangement links TRBV29-1 to TRBJ1-1; D remains unclear. CDR3 in DNA: TGCAGCTGCTTAGACCCTGAAGCTTTCTTT. Its translation is CSCLDPEAFF.